This is a list of T cell receptor beta chains from one sample in a study of beta chain features in type 1 diabetes. Method: immunoSEQ multiplex PCR; TCRdb's copy keeps in-frame clones and lacks some. The data show approximately 260,000 clones, with 24% seen just once and 0.012% held by the top ten. The sample consisted of naive CD4+ T cells from blood. These receptors all stem from a young woman with type 1 diabetes. Both conserved end residues are part of each CDR3. A D gene is named only where the DNA matches it firmly. Not all rows give a size; the values are once, few, many and, for expanded clones, a class.

D gene: TRBD2; V gene: TRBV29-1; J gene: TRBJ2-1; clone size: .; CDR3 protein: CSAGGGRGGDEQFF; CDR3 DNA: TGCAGCGCTGGAGGCGGGAGGGGGGGGGATGAGCAGTTCTTC
D gene: .; V gene: TRBV11-2; J gene: TRBJ2-1; clone size: few; CDR3 protein: CASSLGSSYNEQFF; CDR3 DNA: TGTGCCAGCAGTCTGGGGAGCTCCTACAATGAGCAGTTCTTC
D gene: .; V gene: TRBV7-6; J gene: TRBJ2-7; clone size: once; CDR3 protein: CASSLGGGISYEQYF; CDR3 DNA: TGTGCCAGCAGCTTAGGGGGCGGGATCTCCTACGAGCAGTACTTC
D gene: TRBD2; V gene: TRBV5-1; J gene: TRBJ2-1; clone size: .; CDR3 protein: CASSPTSYRENEQFF; CDR3 DNA: TGCGCCAGCAGCCCGACTAGCTATCGCGAAAATGAGCAGTTCTTC
D gene: .; V gene: TRBV5-4; J gene: TRBJ1-1; clone size: .; CDR3 protein: CASSLVGGGTEAFF; CDR3 DNA: TGTGCCAGCAGCTTGGTTGGGGGAGGCACTGAAGCTTTCTTT
D gene: .; V gene: TRBV14; J gene: TRBJ1-2; clone size: .; CDR3 protein: CASSPRTDYGYTF; CDR3 DNA: TGTGCCAGCAGCCCCCGGACAGACTATGGCTACACCTTC
D gene: .; V gene: TRBV27; J gene: TRBJ2-4; clone size: .; CDR3 protein: CASSHGASWAKNIQYF; CDR3 DNA: TGTGCCAGCAGCCATGGGGCGAGTTGGGCCAAAAACATTCAGTACTTC
D gene: TRBD2; V gene: TRBV5-1; J gene: TRBJ2-1; clone size: once; CDR3 protein: CASSWGLAGDNEQFF; CDR3 DNA: TGCGCCAGCAGCTGGGGACTAGCGGGGGACAATGAGCAGTTCTTC
D gene: TRBD1; V gene: TRBV5-1; J gene: TRBJ2-2; clone size: .; CDR3 protein: CASSLQTRDRAGELFF; CDR3 DNA: TGCGCCAGCAGCCTACAGACCCGGGACAGGGCCGGGGAGCTGTTTTTT
D gene: .; V gene: TRBV7-2; J gene: TRBJ2-7; clone size: .; CDR3 protein: CASSLLTQVYEQYF; CDR3 DNA: TGTGCCAGCAGCCTCTTGACTCAAGTCTACGAGCAGTACTTC
D gene: .; V gene: TRBV29-1; J gene: TRBJ1-2; clone size: .; CDR3 protein: CSVEDTDNNYGYTF; CDR3 DNA: TGCAGCGTTGAAGACACAGACAACAACTATGGCTACACCTTC
D gene: .; V gene: TRBV6-1; J gene: TRBJ2-1; clone size: few; CDR3 protein: CASSDRNEQFF; CDR3 DNA: TGTGCCAGCAGTGATCGTAATGAGCAGTTCTTC
D gene: .; V gene: TRBV5-1; J gene: TRBJ2-7; clone size: few; CDR3 protein: CASSFVSGKEYEQYF; CDR3 DNA: TGCGCCAGCAGCTTCGTCAGTGGCAAAGAATACGAGCAGTACTTC
D gene: TRBD1; V gene: TRBV7-8; J gene: TRBJ2-6; clone size: .; CDR3 protein: CASRVTGATEAGANVLTF; CDR3 DNA: TGTGCCAGCAGAGTGACAGGGGCAACCGAGGCCGGGGCCAACGTCCTGACTTTC
D gene: TRBD2; V gene: TRBV11-2; J gene: TRBJ2-7; clone size: few; CDR3 protein: CASSLGLAYEQYF; CDR3 DNA: TGTGCCAGCAGTCTCGGACTAGCCTACGAGCAGTACTTC
D gene: TRBD1; V gene: TRBV4-1; J gene: TRBJ1-4; clone size: .; CDR3 protein: CASSQGQGGEKLFF; CDR3 DNA: TGCGCCAGCAGCCAAGGACAGGGAGGTGAAAAACTGTTTTTT
D gene: TRBD1; V gene: TRBV28; J gene: TRBJ2-7; clone size: few; CDR3 protein: CASTEQGYVYEQYF; CDR3 DNA: TGTGCCAGCACGGAACAGGGGTATGTTTACGAGCAGTACTTC
D gene: TRBD2; V gene: TRBV5-4; J gene: TRBJ2-2; clone size: .; CDR3 protein: CASSDRLAVNTGELFF; CDR3 DNA: TGTGCCAGCAGCGATAGACTAGCGGTTAACACCGGGGAGCTGTTTTTT
D gene: .; V gene: TRBV7-3; J gene: TRBJ2-7; clone size: few; CDR3 protein: CASKSQAPYEQYF; CDR3 DNA: TGTGCCAGCAAGTCTCAGGCACCCTACGAGCAGTACTTC
D gene: .; V gene: TRBV10-3; J gene: TRBJ2-7; clone size: few; CDR3 protein: CAISGTYYEQYF; CDR3 DNA: TGTGCCATCAGTGGGACATACTACGAGCAGTACTTC
D gene: TRBD1; V gene: TRBV18; J gene: TRBJ2-7; clone size: .; CDR3 protein: CASSGQGEQYF; CDR3 DNA: TGTGCCAGCTCCGGACAGGGGGAGCAGTACTTC
D gene: .; V gene: TRBV28; J gene: TRBJ2-7; clone size: few; CDR3 protein: CASSLGGSSYEQYF; CDR3 DNA: TGTGCCAGCAGTTTAGGGGGCAGCTCCTACGAGCAGTACTTC
D gene: .; V gene: TRBV29-1; J gene: TRBJ2-3; clone size: .; CDR3 protein: CSAPGLTSTDTQYF; CDR3 DNA: TGCAGCGCACCAGGACTCACTAGCACAGATACGCAGTATTTT
D gene: TRBD2; V gene: TRBV2; J gene: TRBJ2-7; clone size: .; CDR3 protein: CASGSSGSPFLSSYEQYF; CDR3 DNA: TGTGCCAGCGGCTCTAGCGGGAGTCCCTTCCTGAGCTCCTACGAGCAGTACTTC
D gene: .; V gene: TRBV28; J gene: TRBJ2-2; clone size: .; CDR3 protein: CASSLTGGTGELFF; CDR3 DNA: TGTGCCAGCAGTCTCACCGGCGGCACCGGGGAGCTGTTTTTT
D gene: .; V gene: TRBV7-2; J gene: TRBJ2-3; clone size: .; CDR3 protein: CASSLYTDTQYF; CDR3 DNA: TGTGCCAGCAGCCTTTACACAGATACGCAGTATTTT
D gene: TRBD1; V gene: TRBV5-1; J gene: TRBJ2-7; clone size: .; CDR3 protein: CASSPGGTNSYEQYF; CDR3 DNA: TGCGCCAGCAGCCCAGGGGGTACCAACTCCTACGAGCAGTACTTC
D gene: TRBD1; V gene: TRBV28; J gene: TRBJ2-1; clone size: few; CDR3 protein: CASSLGQRGQDNEQFF; CDR3 DNA: TGTGCCAGCAGTTTGGGACAGAGAGGTCAGGACAATGAGCAGTTCTTC
D gene: .; V gene: TRBV7-3; J gene: TRBJ1-1; clone size: .; CDR3 protein: CASSTGTEAFF; CDR3 DNA: TGTGCCTCCTCGACGGGCACTGAAGCTTTCTTT
D gene: TRBD1; V gene: TRBV25-1; J gene: TRBJ2-1; clone size: .; CDR3 protein: CASSEYRQGVAYNEQFF; CDR3 DNA: TGTGCCAGCAGTGAATATAGACAGGGGGTGGCCTACAATGAGCAGTTCTTC
D gene: .; V gene: TRBV7-9; J gene: TRBJ1-2; clone size: .; CDR3 protein: CASSLRGSDYGYTF; CDR3 DNA: TGTGCCAGCAGCTTGCGGGGTAGCGACTATGGCTACACCTTC
D gene: TRBD1; V gene: TRBV5-1; J gene: TRBJ1-1; clone size: .; CDR3 protein: CASSAGQGFAEAFF; CDR3 DNA: TGCGCCAGCAGCGCTGGACAGGGGTTCGCTGAAGCTTTCTTT
D gene: TRBD2; V gene: TRBV29-1; J gene: TRBJ2-5; clone size: few; CDR3 protein: CSAGGETQYF; CDR3 DNA: TGCAGCGCCGGGGGGGAGACCCAGTACTTC
D gene: TRBD2; V gene: TRBV7-2; J gene: TRBJ2-1; clone size: few; CDR3 protein: CASSLDYLLAGGDNEQFF; CDR3 DNA: TGTGCCAGCAGCTTAGATTACCTATTAGCGGGAGGGGACAATGAGCAGTTCTTC
D gene: TRBD1; V gene: TRBV30; J gene: TRBJ1-2; clone size: .; CDR3 protein: CAWVRQGVYGYTF; CDR3 DNA: TGTGCCTGGGTGAGACAGGGCGTCTATGGCTACACCTTC
D gene: .; V gene: TRBV30; J gene: TRBJ1-1; clone size: few; CDR3 protein: CAWNPTFLNTEAFF; CDR3 DNA: TGTGCCTGGAACCCGACATTCTTGAACACTGAAGCTTTCTTT
D gene: TRBD2; V gene: TRBV18; J gene: TRBJ2-1; clone size: .; CDR3 protein: CASSPLPSGNGNEQFF; CDR3 DNA: TGTGCCAGCTCACCCCTCCCTAGCGGGAACGGGAATGAGCAGTTCTTC
D gene: .; V gene: TRBV10-3; J gene: TRBJ1-2; clone size: .; CDR3 protein: CASGTSSYTF; CDR3 DNA: TGTGCCAGCGGGACGAGTTCCTACACCTTC
D gene: .; V gene: TRBV29-1; J gene: TRBJ1-3; clone size: .; CDR3 protein: CSVVMGSRSSGNTIYF; CDR3 DNA: TGCAGCGTTGTAATGGGGAGCCGTTCCTCTGGAAACACCATATATTTT
D gene: .; V gene: TRBV29-1; J gene: TRBJ2-3; clone size: few; CDR3 protein: CSVTRWRDGTDTQYF; CDR3 DNA: TGCAGCGTGACCCGTTGGCGGGACGGCACAGATACGCAGTATTTT
D gene: .; V gene: TRBV30; J gene: TRBJ1-2; clone size: .; CDR3 protein: CATNPGDRVYGYTF; CDR3 DNA: TGTGCCACGAATCCAGGGGATCGAGTCTATGGCTACACCTTC
D gene: TRBD2; V gene: TRBV15; J gene: TRBJ2-5; clone size: few; CDR3 protein: CATSTSGIETQYF; CDR3 DNA: TGTGCCACCAGCACTAGCGGGATAGAGACCCAGTACTTC
D gene: .; V gene: TRBV28; J gene: TRBJ2-2; clone size: .; CDR3 protein: CAIKDRTTRELFF; CDR3 DNA: TGTGCCATCAAGGACAGAACCACCCGGGAGCTGTTTTTT
D gene: TRBD1; V gene: TRBV10-3; J gene: TRBJ2-4; clone size: once; CDR3 protein: CAISQGANTDKNIQYF; CDR3 DNA: TGTGCCATCAGTCAGGGGGCGAACACCGACAAAAACATTCAGTACTTC
D gene: .; V gene: TRBV30; J gene: TRBJ2-2; clone size: few; CDR3 protein: CAWSSGNTGELFF; CDR3 DNA: TGTGCCTGGAGTTCGGGTAACACCGGGGAGCTGTTTTTT
D gene: TRBD2; V gene: TRBV9; J gene: TRBJ2-2; clone size: few; CDR3 protein: CASSGSGIGVAGELFF; CDR3 DNA: TGTGCCAGCAGCGGTAGCGGGATAGGAGTGGCCGGGGAGCTGTTTTTT
D gene: TRBD2; V gene: TRBV6-5; J gene: TRBJ2-1; clone size: few; CDR3 protein: CASSYGGTSYNEQFF; CDR3 DNA: TGTGCCAGCAGTTACGGAGGGACTAGCTACAATGAGCAGTTCTTC
D gene: .; V gene: TRBV18; J gene: TRBJ1-4; clone size: once; CDR3 protein: CASSPSARGGHEKLFF; CDR3 DNA: TGTGCCAGCTCACCCTCGGCCAGGGGAGGGCATGAAAAACTGTTTTTT
D gene: .; V gene: TRBV7-9; J gene: TRBJ1-4; clone size: .; CDR3 protein: CASSSVRGAGEKLFF; CDR3 DNA: TGTGCCAGCAGCTCAGTACGCGGGGCGGGTGAAAAACTGTTTTTT
D gene: .; V gene: TRBV11-1; J gene: TRBJ1-2; clone size: few; CDR3 protein: CASSQQGSGYTF; CDR3 DNA: TGTGCCAGCAGCCAACAGGGATCTGGCTACACCTTC
D gene: .; V gene: TRBV7-3; J gene: TRBJ2-3; clone size: .; CDR3 protein: CASSLMQTDTQYF; CDR3 DNA: TGTGCCAGCAGCTTAATGCAGACAGATACGCAGTATTTT
D gene: TRBD2; V gene: TRBV7-9; J gene: TRBJ2-5; clone size: few; CDR3 protein: CASSVISTSGHQETQYF; CDR3 DNA: TGTGCCAGCAGCGTTATATCGACTAGCGGACACCAAGAGACCCAGTACTTC
D gene: .; V gene: TRBV7-2; J gene: TRBJ2-1; clone size: few; CDR3 protein: CASSLSGPTYNEQFF; CDR3 DNA: TGTGCCAGCAGCCTTAGCGGCCCTACCTACAATGAGCAGTTCTTC
D gene: .; V gene: TRBV10-3; J gene: TRBJ1-1; clone size: few; CDR3 protein: CAITGGENTEAFF; CDR3 DNA: TGTGCCATCACAGGAGGTGAGAACACTGAAGCTTTCTTT
D gene: TRBD2; V gene: TRBV29-1; J gene: TRBJ2-3; clone size: .; CDR3 protein: CSVGGRFTDTQYF; CDR3 DNA: TGCAGCGTTGGCGGGAGATTCACAGATACGCAGTATTTT